A selection of T cell receptor beta chains follows, all from one sample in a study of Ad26.COV2.S vaccination and SARS-CoV-2 variants. Profiled with immunoSEQ multiplex PCR; TCRdb holds only in-frame clones, not every one. The sample has about 350,000 clones, roughly nine tenths seen once. The input for sequencing was peripheral blood, taken after recovery from COVID-19. The receptors were sampled from a human donor who had recovered from COVID-19. CDR3s include the opening cysteine and the closing phenylalanine or tryptophan. The order of the fields is J gene, V gene, CDR3 protein.

j_call: TRBJ2-2; v_call: TRBV29-1; cdr3_aa: CSVSYRGYNTGELFF
j_call: TRBJ2-1; v_call: TRBV7-3; cdr3_aa: CASSPPGLAHEQFF
j_call: TRBJ2-7; v_call: TRBV10-3; cdr3_aa: CAISESTGFEQYF
j_call: TRBJ2-7; v_call: TRBV11-1; cdr3_aa: CASSSDRQGVQYF
j_call: TRBJ2-2; v_call: TRBV2; cdr3_aa: CASSEASGTGELFF
j_call: TRBJ1-1; v_call: TRBV27; cdr3_aa: CASSLIGGQTLAEAFF
j_call: TRBJ2-5; v_call: TRBV6-5; cdr3_aa: CASRAIAGGETQYF
j_call: TRBJ1-5; v_call: TRBV6-5; cdr3_aa: CASSYSGPSNQPQHF
j_call: TRBJ1-1; v_call: TRBV6-5; cdr3_aa: CASSYSRGVSTEAFF
j_call: TRBJ2-2; v_call: TRBV4-1; cdr3_aa: CASSLRRVAGGGELFF
j_call: TRBJ1-5; v_call: TRBV9; cdr3_aa: CASSVGVESNQPQHF
j_call: TRBJ2-3; v_call: TRBV19; cdr3_aa: CASSMLAGGLTDTQYF
j_call: TRBJ1-3; v_call: TRBV23-1; cdr3_aa: CASSQPGKVAGNTIYF
j_call: TRBJ1-3; v_call: TRBV7-8; cdr3_aa: CASSLSGLGNTIYF
j_call: TRBJ2-5; v_call: TRBV7-9; cdr3_aa: CASSQRGGQETQYF
j_call: TRBJ1-2; v_call: TRBV27; cdr3_aa: CASRSGTYGYTF
j_call: TRBJ1-3; v_call: TRBV13; cdr3_aa: CASSLGQGRGNTIYF
j_call: TRBJ1-1; v_call: TRBV28; cdr3_aa: CASNGHTEAFF
j_call: TRBJ2-1; v_call: TRBV27; cdr3_aa: CASGAGPYNEQFF
j_call: TRBJ1-6; v_call: TRBV18; cdr3_aa: CASSQDSVNSPLHF
j_call: TRBJ1-3; v_call: TRBV10-1; cdr3_aa: CASSDQGSGGNTIYF
j_call: TRBJ1-5; v_call: TRBV10-2; cdr3_aa: CASSEWGGNQPQHF
j_call: TRBJ2-2; v_call: TRBV5-8; cdr3_aa: CASSVLAGDTGELFF
j_call: TRBJ1-4; v_call: TRBV18; cdr3_aa: CASSPGQVNEKLFF
j_call: TRBJ1-6; v_call: TRBV5-1; cdr3_aa: CASSLVDFGYNSPLHF
j_call: TRBJ2-3; v_call: TRBV7-2; cdr3_aa: CASSFLASTDTQYF
j_call: TRBJ1-1; v_call: TRBV18; cdr3_aa: CASSPEGGGTEAFF
j_call: TRBJ1-3; v_call: TRBV7-9; cdr3_aa: CASSSPRDTGNTIYF